This T cell receptor (beta chain) was found in a study of cytomegalovirus exposure and HLA in healthy donors. Sequencing was performed with immunoSEQ multiplex PCR; in TCRdb, only in-frame clones are kept and a portion is missing. This table has roughly 59,000 clones, 95% appearing once. This CDR3 comprises 15 residues. Germline V lookup: CDR1 GTSNPN, CDR2 SVGIG (reference sequence). Trimming removed 6 bases from V and 4 bases from J; junction bases left unmatched: 7. The sequence was obtained from a young woman in good health and CMV-seropositive. Sequenced: PBMCs. J is TRBJ2-7 and V is TRBV30; TRBD2 matches 15 bases. The CDR3 here is CACRGLAGGKYEQYF. The CDR3 DNA reads TGTGCCTGCAGGGGACTAGCGGGGGGCAAATACGAGCAGTACTTC. Full variable domain (missing parts from reference TRBV30 and TRBJ2-7): SQTIHQWPATLVQPVGSPLSLECTVEGTSNPNLYWYRQAAGRGLQLLFYSVGIGQISSEVPQNLSASRPQDRQFILSSKKLLLSDSGFYLCACRGLAGGKYEQYFGPGTRLTVT.